This T cell receptor beta chain appears in the sequencing data of a study of identical twins. Notes on the study in general: Zero-insertion findings could be partly confounded by invariant cells (MAIT and iNKT cells). Researchers reported weaker excess twin sharing in beta out-of-frame sequences.

The V end was cut by 0 bases, the J end by 1 base, with 15 bases between. Per the germline V gene, CDR1 is SQVTM and CDR2 is ANQGSEA. The CDR3 sequence is 16 residues long. TCRdb used MiXCR to reprocess the 5' RACE reads, holding one entry per CDR3 protein. The data contain 250,000 to 350,000 distinct CDR3 sequences, roughly 10% of them singletons. This clonotype was detected many times. Its antigen is still unknown. The data were also submitted as part of a second study, on yellow fever vaccine responses in identical twins.

The sequencing input was CD8+ T cells sorted from blood. The TCR sequence derives from a woman aged 18-30 years in good health. The gene calls are TRBV29-1 and TRBJ2-5; a weak D match, TRBD2 (6 bases). The CDR3 here is CSVEDITGTLQETQYF. For the CDR3, the DNA is TGCAGCGTTGAAGATATAACCGGGACTCTCCAAGAGACCCAGTACTTC. Drawing the rest from reference TRBV29-1 and TRBJ2-5, the complete variable domain is SAVISQKPSRDICQRGTSLTIQCQVDSQVTMMFWYRQQPGQSLTLIATANQGSEATYESGFVIDKFPISRPNLTFSTLTVSNMSPEDSSIYLCSVEDITGTLQETQYFGPGTRLLVL.